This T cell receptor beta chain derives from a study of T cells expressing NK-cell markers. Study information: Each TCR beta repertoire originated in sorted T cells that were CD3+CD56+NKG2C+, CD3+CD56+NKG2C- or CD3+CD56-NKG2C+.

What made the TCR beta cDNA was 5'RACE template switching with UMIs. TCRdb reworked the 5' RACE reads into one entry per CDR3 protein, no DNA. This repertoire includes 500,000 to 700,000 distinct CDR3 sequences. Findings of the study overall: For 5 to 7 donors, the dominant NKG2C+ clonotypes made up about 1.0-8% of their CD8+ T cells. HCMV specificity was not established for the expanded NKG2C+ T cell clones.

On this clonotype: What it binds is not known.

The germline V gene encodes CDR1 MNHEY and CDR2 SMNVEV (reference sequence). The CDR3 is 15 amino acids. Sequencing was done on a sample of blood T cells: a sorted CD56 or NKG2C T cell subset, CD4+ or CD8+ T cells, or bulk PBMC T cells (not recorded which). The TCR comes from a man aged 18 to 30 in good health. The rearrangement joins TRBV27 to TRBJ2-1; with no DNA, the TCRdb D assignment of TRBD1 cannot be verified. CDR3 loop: CASSTGDSYYNEQFF.